This TCR beta chain came from a study of CD8 T cells in ankylosing spondylitis. A quantitative 5'-RACE method, one with molecular barcodes, was used to make TCR beta libraries. TCRdb reprocessed the 5' RACE reads with MiXCR, giving one entry per CDR3 protein. Of about 700,000 distinct CDR3 sequences in the sample, roughly 19% were seen once. As for this clonotype: Its antigen is as yet unknown.

Study outcomes and limitations: Previously reported in reactive arthritis synovial fluid and blood were some of the motif variants. Disease-associated clones were CD8+ and fairly uncommon in peripheral blood. Ankylosing spondylitis blood appeared to carry a characteristic TCR beta motif of eight or nine highly homologous variants.

This CDR3 spans 13 amino acids. Germline trimming cut 5 bases from V and 6 bases from J; bases unmatched to any gene: 3. Germline CDR1 and CDR2: SGHNT and YENEEA. The source material was blood, either unsorted or a sorted T cell fraction (not recorded which). The chain recombines TRBV11-3 with TRBJ2-1; 8 nucleotides match TRBD2. The source of this sequence is a male donor with ankylosing spondylitis. DNA of the CDR3: TGTGCCAGCAGCCAGCGGGGGATCAATGAGCAGTTCTTC. Its protein product is CASSQRGINEQFF. The whole variable domain, remainder taken from reference TRBV11-3 and TRBJ2-1, is EAGVVQSPRYKIIEKKQPVAFWCNPISGHNTLYWYLQNLGQGPELLIRYENEEAVDDSQLPKDRFSAERLKGVDSTLKIQPAELGDSAVYLCASSQRGINEQFFGPGTRLTVL.